This TCR beta chain was captured by sequencing in a study of read filtering for tumor transcriptome and immune sequencing. Points from the study as a whole: Without single-read clonotypes, shared clonotype proportions correlated more between IR-seq and RNA-seq.

From about 0.4 ug of RNA, a library with molecular barcoded alpha/delta and beta/gamma adaptors was made. In TCRdb, the reads were re-called with MiXCR into one record per CDR3 protein. The table records about 50,000 distinct CDR3 sequences, about 20% of them present only once. The germline gives CDR1 MNHEY, CDR2 SVGEGT. The CDR3 has 14 amino acids. V lost 8 bases, J lost 5 bases, and 17 bases lay in between. This clonotype has at least ten counts. Antigen unknown. This receptor was obtained from a donor at least 40 years old with multiple myeloma. Sequenced sample: a population of CD138-negative cells sorted from bone marrow. This chain joins TRBV6-2 or TRBV6-3 and TRBJ2-3, with a tentative D call TRBD2 (6 bases). The CDR3, as DNA: TGTGCCAGCGGGGAGGCTAGCGTTGGAGATACGCAGTATTTT. Translating it yields CASGEASVGDTQYF.